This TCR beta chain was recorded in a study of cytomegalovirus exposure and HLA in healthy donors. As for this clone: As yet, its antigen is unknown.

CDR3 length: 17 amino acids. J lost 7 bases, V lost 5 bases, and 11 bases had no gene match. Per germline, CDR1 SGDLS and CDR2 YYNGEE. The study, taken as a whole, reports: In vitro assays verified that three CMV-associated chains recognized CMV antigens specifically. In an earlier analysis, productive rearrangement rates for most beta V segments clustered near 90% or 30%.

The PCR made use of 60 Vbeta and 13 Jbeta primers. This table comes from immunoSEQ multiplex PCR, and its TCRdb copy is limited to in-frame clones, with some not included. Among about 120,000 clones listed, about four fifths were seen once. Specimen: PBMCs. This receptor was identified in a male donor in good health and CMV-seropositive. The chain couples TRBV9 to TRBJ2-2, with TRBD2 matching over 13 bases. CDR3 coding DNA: TGTGCCAGCAGTACGGCCGGGACTAGCGGGAATAGCGGGGAGCTGTTTTTT. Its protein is CASSTAGTSGNSGELFF. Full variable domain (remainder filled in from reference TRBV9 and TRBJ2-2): DSGVTQTPKHLITATGQRVTLRCSPRSGDLSVYWYQQSLDQGLQFLIQYYNGEERAKGNILERFSAQQFPDLHSELNLSSLELGDSALYFCASSTAGTSGNSGELFFGEGSRLTVL.